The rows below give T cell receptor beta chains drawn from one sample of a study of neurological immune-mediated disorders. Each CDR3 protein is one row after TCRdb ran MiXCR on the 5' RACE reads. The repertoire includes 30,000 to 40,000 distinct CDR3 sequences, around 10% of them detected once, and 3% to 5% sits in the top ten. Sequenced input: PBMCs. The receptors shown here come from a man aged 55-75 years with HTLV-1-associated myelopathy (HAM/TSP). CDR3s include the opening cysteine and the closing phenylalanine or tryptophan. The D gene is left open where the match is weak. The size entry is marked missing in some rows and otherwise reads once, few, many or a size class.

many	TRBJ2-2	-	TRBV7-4	CASSLTGTGELFF	TGTGCCAGCAGCTTAACCGGCACCGGGGAGCTGTTTTTT
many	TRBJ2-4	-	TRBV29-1	CSVEDRLRWQGKNIQYF	TGCAGCGTTGAAGATCGGCTTCGATGGCAGGGCAAAAACATTCAGTACTTC
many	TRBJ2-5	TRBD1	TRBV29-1	CSVSGTEETQYF	TGCAGCGTTAGTGGGACAGAAGAGACCCAGTACTTC
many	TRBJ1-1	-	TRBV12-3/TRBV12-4	CASSWGSTNTEAFF	TGTGCCAGCAGTTGGGGCAGCACTAACACTGAAGCTTTCTTT
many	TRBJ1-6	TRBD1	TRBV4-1	CASSQEGTGVEGNSPLHF	TGCGCCAGCAGCCAAGAAGGGACAGGGGTAGAGGGTAATTCACCCCTCCACTTT
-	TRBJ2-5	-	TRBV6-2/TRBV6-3	CASSYSRYRWETQYF	TGTGCCAGCAGTTATTCGAGGTACCGGTGGGAGACCCAGTACTTC
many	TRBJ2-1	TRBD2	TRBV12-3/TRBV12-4	CASSLTSGNWDEQFF	TGTGCCAGCAGCCTCACTAGCGGGAATTGGGATGAGCAGTTCTTC
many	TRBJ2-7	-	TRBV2	CASSALYEQYF	TGTGCCAGCAGTGCCCTCTACGAGCAGTACTTC
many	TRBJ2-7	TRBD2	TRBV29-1	CSASQRENEQYF	TGCAGCGCCTCGCAGCGGGAGAACGAGCAGTACTTC
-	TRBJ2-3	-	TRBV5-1	CASSLVPGSCTDTQYF	TGCGCCAGCAGCTTGGTACCGGGAAGCTGCACAGATACGCAATATTTT
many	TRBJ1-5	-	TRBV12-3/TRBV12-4	CASSLGQNNQPQHF	TGTGCCAGCAGTTTAGGGCAGAACAATCAGCCCCAGCATTTT
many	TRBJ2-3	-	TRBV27	CAKETRVSTDTQYF	TGTGCCAAGGAGACTAGGGTCTCTACAGATACGCAGTATTTT
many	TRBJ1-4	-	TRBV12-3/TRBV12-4	CASRKANEKLFF	TGTGCCAGCAGGAAGGCGAATGAAAAACTGTTTTTT
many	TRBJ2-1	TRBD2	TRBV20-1	CSAVSGNQVNNEQFF	TGCAGTGCTGTGAGCGGGAACCAAGTCAACAATGAGCAGTTCTTC
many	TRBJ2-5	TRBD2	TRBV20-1	CSAKRGGRQETQYF	TGCAGTGCTAAGCGCGGGGGGAGGCAAGAGACCCAGTACTTC
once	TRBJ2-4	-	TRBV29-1	CSVEDRLRWKGKNIQYF	TGCAGCGTTGAAGATCGGCTTCGATGGAAGGGAAAAAACATTCAGTACTTC
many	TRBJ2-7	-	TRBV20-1	CSASPSSLSYEQYF	TGCAGTGCTAGTCCCTCTTCCCTCTCCTACGAGCAGTACTTC
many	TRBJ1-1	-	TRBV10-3	CAIKRELNTEAFF	TGTGCCATCAAACGGGAGTTGAACACTGAAGCTTTCTTT
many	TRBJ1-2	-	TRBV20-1	CSARDRRQDYGYTF	TGCAGTGCTAGAGATCGTCGCCAGGACTATGGCTACACCTTC
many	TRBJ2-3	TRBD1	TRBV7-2	CASCRDRGDTQYF	TGTGCCAGCTGCCGGGACAGGGGCGATACGCAGTATTTT
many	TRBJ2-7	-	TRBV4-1	CASSQESGFTYEQYF	TGCGCCAGCAGCCAAGAATCAGGGTTTACCTACGAGCAGTACTTC
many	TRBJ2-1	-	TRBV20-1	CSASASYNEQFF	TGCAGTGCTAGTGCCTCCTACAATGAGCAGTTCTTC
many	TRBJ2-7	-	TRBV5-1	CASRIRELGEQYF	TGCGCCAGCAGGATTCGGGAGCTGGGCGAGCAGTACTTC
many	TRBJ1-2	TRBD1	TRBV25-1	CASRRTGESYGYTF	TGTGCCAGCAGACGGACAGGGGAGAGCTATGGCTACACCTTC
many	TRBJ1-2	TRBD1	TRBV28	CASSPGGQDYGYTF	TGTGCCAGCAGCCCAGGGGGACAGGACTATGGCTACACCTTC
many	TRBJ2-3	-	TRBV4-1	CASSQQQGSTDTQYF	TGCGCCAGCAGCCAACAACAGGGTAGCACAGATACGCAGTATTTT
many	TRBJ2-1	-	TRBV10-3	CAISESRLLNEQFF	TGTGCCATCAGTGAGTCGAGGTTACTCAATGAGCAGTTCTTC
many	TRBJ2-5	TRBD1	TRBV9	CASSFTGQEKETQYF	TGTGCCAGCAGCTTCACGGGACAGGAGAAAGAGACCCAGTACTTC
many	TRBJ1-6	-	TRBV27	CASRRDSGLMGSYNSPLHF	TGTGCCAGCAGACGAGACAGCGGACTCATGGGCTCCTATAATTCACCCCTCCACTTT
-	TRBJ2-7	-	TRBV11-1	CASSYTGTYETYF	TGTGCCAGCAGCTACACCGGGACCTACGAGACGTACTTC
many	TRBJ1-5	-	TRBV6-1	CASSGRGNQPQHF	TGTGCCAGCTCGGGGCGGGGCAATCAGCCCCAGCATTTT
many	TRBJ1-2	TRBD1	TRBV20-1	CRGTGGDYGYTF	TGCAGGGGGACAGGGGGTGACTATGGCTACACCTTC
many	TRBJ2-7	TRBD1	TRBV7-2	CASSERTGEEYEQYF	TGTGCCAGCAGCGAGAGGACAGGGGAGGAATACGAGCAGTACTTC
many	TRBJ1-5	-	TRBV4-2	CASSQSYSDQPQHF	TGTGCCAGCAGCCAATCGTACTCCGATCAGCCCCAGCATTTT
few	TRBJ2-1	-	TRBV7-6	CASSLDFGSYNEQFF	TGTGCCAGCAGCTTAGACTTTGGCTCCTACAATGAGCAGTTCTTC
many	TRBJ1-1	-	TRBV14	CASSPNIIRNTEAFF	TGTGCCAGCAGCCCCAATATCATACGGAACACTGAAGCTTTCTTT
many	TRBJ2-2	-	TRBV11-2	CASSLPPPPTPGELFF	TGTGCCAGCAGCCTCCCCCCTCCGCCTACCCCCGGGGAGCTGTTTTTT
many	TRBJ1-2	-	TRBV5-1	CASSLPQQVTNYGYTF	TGCGCCAGCAGCTTGCCCCAACAGGTTACTAACTATGGCTACACCTTC
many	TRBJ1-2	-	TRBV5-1	CASSLEGGSYGYTF	TGCGCCAGCAGCTTGGAGGGAGGTTCCTATGGCTACACCTTC
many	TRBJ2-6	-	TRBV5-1	CASTDRLAGANVLTF	TGCGCCAGTACAGACCGGCTGGCCGGGGCCAACGTCCTGACTTTC
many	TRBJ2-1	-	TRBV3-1	CASSQGGRGDNEQFF	TGTGCCAGCAGCCAAGGTGGGAGAGGGGACAATGAGCAGTTCTTC
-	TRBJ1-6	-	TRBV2	CASSEPTQLNSPLHF	TGTGCCAGCAGTGAACCAACGCAGCTTAATTCACCCCTCCACTTT
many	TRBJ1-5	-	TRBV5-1	CASSLESGVNQPQHF	TGCGCCAGCAGCTTGGAATCCGGGGTCAATCAGCCCCAGCATTTT